This T cell receptor (beta chain) derives from a study of Ad26.COV2.S vaccination and SARS-CoV-2 variants. Findings of the study overall: Researchers reported similar non-spike TCR breadth in vaccine and placebo recipients.

Treatment meaning: approximately 18 received Ad26.COV2.S at low or high dose, single or two shots; 5 received placebo; per-sample allocation not given. The samples date from day 63 after the first vaccine or placebo injection. The vaccine delivered Wuhan-strain SARS-CoV-2 spike through an Ad26 vector. A remark on this clone: Its antigen is undetermined. The identical CDR3 is also encoded by other nucleotide sequences in the sample.

The table came from immunoSEQ multiplex PCR; TCRdb's copy has only in-frame clones and leaves some out. The sample carries 440,000 or so clones, about 90% recorded once. This sequence was found in a person aged 18-65 years who received the Ad26.COV2.S COVID-19 vaccine or a placebo. The input for sequencing was peripheral blood, taken in a trial of Ad26.COV2.S vaccine versus placebo.

CDR3 loop: CASSLLGGSTEAFF. CDR3 DNA sequence: TGTGCCAGCAGTTTATTGGGGGGGAGCACTGAAGCTTTCTTT. V is TRBV27 and J is TRBJ1-1, with D maybe TRBD1 (5 bases). Per the germline V gene, CDR1 is MNHEY and CDR2 is SMNVEV (reference sequence). The CDR3 sequence is 14 residues long. Trimming took 1 base from V and 4 from J, leaving 10 bases between them.